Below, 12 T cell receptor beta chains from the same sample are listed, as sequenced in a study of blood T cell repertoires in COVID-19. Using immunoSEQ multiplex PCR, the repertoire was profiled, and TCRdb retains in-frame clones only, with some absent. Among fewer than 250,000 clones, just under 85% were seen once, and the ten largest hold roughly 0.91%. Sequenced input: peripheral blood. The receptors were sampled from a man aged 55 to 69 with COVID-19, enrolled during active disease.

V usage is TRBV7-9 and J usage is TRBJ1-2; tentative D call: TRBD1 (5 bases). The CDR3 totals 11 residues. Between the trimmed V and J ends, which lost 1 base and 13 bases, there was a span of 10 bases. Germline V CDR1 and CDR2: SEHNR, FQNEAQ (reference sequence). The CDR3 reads CASSLDGGTTF. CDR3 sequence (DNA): TGTGCCAGCAGCTTAGATGGCGGGACCACCTTC.

CDR3 loop: CASSLVAGGRYNEQFF. The CDR3 nucleotides read TGCGCCAGCAGCTTGGTAGCGGGAGGGAGATACAATGAGCAGTTCTTC. This chain connects TRBV5-1 to TRBJ2-1, with 11 bases fitting TRBD2. Germline V gene data show CDR1 as SGHRS and CDR2 as YFSETQ. The CDR3 has 16 amino acids. Trimming cost V 0 bases and J 4 bases; bases outside gene matches: 3.

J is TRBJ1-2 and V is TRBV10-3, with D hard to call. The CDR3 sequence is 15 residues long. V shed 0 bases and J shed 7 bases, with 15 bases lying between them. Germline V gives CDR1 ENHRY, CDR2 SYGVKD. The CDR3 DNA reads TGTGCCATCAGTGAGTCCCGGGCCCCGGAGGCTGGCTACACCTTC. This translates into CAISESRAPEAGYTF.

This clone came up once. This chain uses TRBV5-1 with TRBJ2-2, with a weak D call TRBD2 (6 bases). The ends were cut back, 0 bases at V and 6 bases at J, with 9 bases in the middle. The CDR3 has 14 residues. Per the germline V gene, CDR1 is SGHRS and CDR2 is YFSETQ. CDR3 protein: CASSLDGEAGELFF. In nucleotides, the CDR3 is TGCGCCAGCAGCTTGGATGGGGAGGCCGGGGAGCTGTTTTTT.

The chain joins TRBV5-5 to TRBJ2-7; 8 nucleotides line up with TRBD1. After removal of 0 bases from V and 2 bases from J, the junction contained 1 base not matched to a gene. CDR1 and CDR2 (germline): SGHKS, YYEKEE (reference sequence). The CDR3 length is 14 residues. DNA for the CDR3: TGTGCCAGCAGCTTGGGCAGGGGGCCCTACGAGCAGTACTTC. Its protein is CASSLGRGPYEQYF.

The CDR3 DNA sequence: TGTGCCACCAGTGATACTTGGACAGGGAGTACCGGGGAGCTGTTTTTT. Amino acid sequence: CATSDTWTGSTGELFF. V is TRBV24-1 and J is TRBJ2-2; 8 positions match TRBD1. The V segment lost 3 bases and the J segment 5 bases; nucleotides outside the gene matches: 7. CDR1 is KGHDR and CDR2 is SFDVKD in the germline V gene. There are 16 residues in the CDR3.

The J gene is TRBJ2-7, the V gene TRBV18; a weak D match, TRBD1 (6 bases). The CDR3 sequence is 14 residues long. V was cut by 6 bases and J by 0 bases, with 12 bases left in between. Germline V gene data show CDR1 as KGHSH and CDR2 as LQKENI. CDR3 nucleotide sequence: TGTGCCAGCTCCAGGGGACGGGACTCCTACGAGCAGTACTTC. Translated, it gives CASSRGRDSYEQYF. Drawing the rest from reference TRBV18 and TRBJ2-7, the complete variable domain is NAGVMQNPRHLVRRRGQEARLRCSPMKGHSHVYWYRQLPEEGLKFMVYLQKENIIDESGMPKERFSAEFPKEGPSILRIQQVVRGDSAAYFCASSRGRDSYEQYFGPGTRLTVT.

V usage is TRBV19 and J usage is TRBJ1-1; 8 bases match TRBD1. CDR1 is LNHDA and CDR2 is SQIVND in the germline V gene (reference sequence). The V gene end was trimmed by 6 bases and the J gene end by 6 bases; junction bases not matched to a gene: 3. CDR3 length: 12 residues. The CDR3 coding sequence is TGTGCCAGTAGGGACAGGGCGTCTGAAGCTTTCTTT. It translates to CASRDRASEAFF. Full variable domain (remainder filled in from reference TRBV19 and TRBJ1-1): DGGITQSPKYLFRKEGQNVTLSCEQNLNHDAMYWYRQDPGQGLRLIYYSQIVNDFQKGDIAEGYSVSREKKESFPLTVTSAQKNPTAFYLCASRDRASEAFFGQGTRLTVV.

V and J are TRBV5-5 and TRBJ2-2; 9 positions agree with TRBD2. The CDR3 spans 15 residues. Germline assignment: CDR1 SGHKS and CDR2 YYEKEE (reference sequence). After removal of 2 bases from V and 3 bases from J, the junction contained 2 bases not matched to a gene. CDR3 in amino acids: CASSFAGGDTGELFF. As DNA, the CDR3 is TGTGCCAGCAGCTTTGCGGGAGGGGACACCGGGGAGCTGTTTTTT.

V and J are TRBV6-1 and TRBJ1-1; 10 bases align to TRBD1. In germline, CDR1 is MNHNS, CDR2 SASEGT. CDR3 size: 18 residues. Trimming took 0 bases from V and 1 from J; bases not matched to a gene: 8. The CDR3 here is CASSEARQGAKRNTEAFF. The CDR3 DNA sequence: TGTGCCAGCAGTGAAGCGAGACAGGGGGCTAAGCGGAACACTGAAGCTTTCTTT.

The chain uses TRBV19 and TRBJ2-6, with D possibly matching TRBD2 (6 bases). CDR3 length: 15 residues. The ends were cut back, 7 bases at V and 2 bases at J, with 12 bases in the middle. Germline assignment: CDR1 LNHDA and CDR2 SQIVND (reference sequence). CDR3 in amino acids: CASTPGGTGANVLTF. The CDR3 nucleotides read TGTGCCAGTACCCCTGGAGGGACTGGGGCCAACGTCCTGACTTTC.

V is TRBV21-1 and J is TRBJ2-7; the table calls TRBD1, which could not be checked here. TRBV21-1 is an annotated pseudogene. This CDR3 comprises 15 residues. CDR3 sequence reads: CASSKVQGPSYEQYF. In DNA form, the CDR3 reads TGTGCCAGCAGCAAAGTCCAGGGGCCATCCTACGAGCAGTACTTC.